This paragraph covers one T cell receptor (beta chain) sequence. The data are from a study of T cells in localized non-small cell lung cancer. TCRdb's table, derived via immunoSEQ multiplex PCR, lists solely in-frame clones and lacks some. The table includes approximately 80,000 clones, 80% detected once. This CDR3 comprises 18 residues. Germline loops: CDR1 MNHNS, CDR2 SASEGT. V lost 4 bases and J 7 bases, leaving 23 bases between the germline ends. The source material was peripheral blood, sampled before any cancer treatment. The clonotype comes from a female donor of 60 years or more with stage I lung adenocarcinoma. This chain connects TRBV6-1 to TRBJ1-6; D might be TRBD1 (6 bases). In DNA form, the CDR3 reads TGTGCCAGCAGTGTTCACAGGGCCGTCAACGTCAAGAATTCACCCCTCCACTTT. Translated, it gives CASSVHRAVNVKNSPLHF.